What follows are 25 T cell receptor beta chains derived from one specimen sequenced in a study of T cells in localized non-small cell lung cancer. This table comes from immunoSEQ multiplex PCR, and its TCRdb copy is limited to in-frame clones, with some not included. This table holds roughly 25,000 clones, 70% to 90% found once. Sequenced material: peripheral blood, taken before any cancer treatment. The receptors come from a female donor of 60 years or more with stage II squamous cell lung carcinoma.

This clone has just one count. J is TRBJ2-5 and V is TRBV10-3, with 7 nucleotides matching TRBD2. V lost 6 bases to trimming and J lost 2 bases; unmatched junction nucleotides: 6. The CDR3 is 14 residues long. Germline V lookup: CDR1 ENHRY, CDR2 SYGVKD. In DNA form, the CDR3 reads TGTGCCATCAGGGGAGGGGCCGGGCAAGAGACCCAGTACTTC. This gives the protein CAIRGGAGQETQYF.

This clone appeared once. The V gene is TRBV2, the J gene TRBJ1-2; 11 bases align to TRBD1. With 6 bases clipped from V and 8 bases from J, the junction kept 8 bases outside the gene matches. The CDR3 contains 14 residues. The germline CDR1 and CDR2 sequences are SNHLY and FYNNEI. Here the CDR3 DNA reads TGTGCCAGCAGACCTTCCGGGACAGGGGGAGGCTACACCTTC. It specifies CASRPSGTGGGYTF.

The V gene is TRBV6-1, the J gene TRBJ2-3; TRBD1 aligns across 8 bases. The CDR3 contains 15 residues. Germline V lookup: CDR1 MNHNS, CDR2 SASEGT. Trimming cost V 2 bases and J 3 bases; bases outside gene matches: 4. CDR3 amino acids: CASSESRTGTDTQYF. The CDR3 nucleotides read TGTGCCAGCAGTGAATCCAGGACAGGGACAGATACGCAGTATTTT.

The chain has TRBV29-1 and TRBJ2-5; D not certain. Germline values: CDR1 SQVTM, CDR2 ANQGSEA. Trimming cost V 8 bases and J 0 bases, with 13 bases left between them. This CDR3 has 13 residues. The CDR3 coding sequence is TGCAGCCTTTCCAGAGAAAACCAAGAGACCCAGTACTTC. This translates into CSLSRENQETQYF.

The J gene is TRBJ2-7, the V gene TRBV30, with a possible D match to TRBD1 (6 bases). This CDR3 has 15 residues. Trimming removed 4 bases at V and 2 bases at J, with 18 bases between. From germline, CDR1 is GTSNPN and CDR2 SVGIG (reference sequence). CDR3 sequence (DNA): TGTGCCTGGAAAAGTGGTCTGGCAGGGGCCTACGAGCAGTACTTC. Encoded protein: CAWKSGLAGAYEQYF.

The chain links TRBV28 to TRBJ1-2; D not resolved. Per the germline V gene, CDR1 is MDHEN and CDR2 is SYDVKM. The V end was cut by 7 bases, the J end by 0 bases, with 6 bases between. CDR3 length equals 12 residues. The DNA for the CDR3 is TGTGCCAGCACCTCATCTAACTATGGCTACACCTTC. As protein: CASTSSNYGYTF.

CDR3 sequence reads: CASSIRDLWDEQYF. DNA for the CDR3: TGTGCCAGTAGTATAAGGGACCTTTGGGACGAGCAGTACTTC. This rearrangement joins TRBV19 to TRBJ2-7; possibly TRBD1 or TRBD2 for D (5 bases each). This CDR3 region has 14 residues. V was pared by 2 bases and J by 5 bases, with 13 bases between. Germline CDR1 and CDR2: LNHDA and SQIVND (reference sequence).

The chain uses TRBV6-1 and TRBJ1-2; the D gene is possibly TRBD1 (5 bases). The germline gives CDR1 MNHNS, CDR2 SASEGT. This CDR3 has 13 residues. V was cut by 5 bases and J by 8 bases, with 15 bases left in between. In DNA form, the CDR3 reads TGTGCCAGCAGTCCCTGGGGCCTGGAGGGCTACACCTTC. Its protein product is CASSPWGLEGYTF.

J is TRBJ2-1 and V is TRBV18, with TRBD2 matching 7 bases. V trimming: 2 bases; J trimming: 12 bases; junction bases outside the gene matches: 4. Germline V lookup: CDR1 KGHSH, CDR2 LQKENI. CDR3 length equals 12 residues. CDR3 loop: CASSPWTRVQFF. CDR3 in DNA: TGTGCCAGCTCACCATGGACTAGGGTGCAGTTCTTC.

The V and J genes are TRBV19 and TRBJ1-2, with TRBD1 identical over 7 bases. The CDR3 is 14 residues long. Per the germline V gene, CDR1 is LNHDA and CDR2 is SQIVND (reference sequence). With 7 bases clipped from V and 6 bases from J, the junction kept 11 bases outside the gene matches. CDR3 loop: CASTEQGRFDGYTF. The DNA of the CDR3 is TGTGCCAGTACCGAACAGGGGCGTTTCGATGGCTACACCTTC.

V and J are TRBV20-1 and TRBJ2-7, with D perhaps being TRBD1 or TRBD2 (6 bases each). CDR3 size: 11 residues. CDR1 is DFQATT, CDR2 SNEGSKA, per germline (reference sequence). Trimming pared 7 bases from V and 6 bases from J, leaving 13 bases between. DNA for the CDR3: TGCAGTGTTAGCGAGGGGGGCGAGCAGTACTTC. It is translated as CSVSEGGEQYF.

The chain employs TRBV9 and TRBJ1-2, with D unclear. V lost 0 bases and J 3 bases, leaving 6 bases between the germline ends. The CDR3 totals 13 residues. CDR1 is SGDLS and CDR2 is YYNGEE in the germline V gene. The CDR3 spells CASSVGTDYGYTF. In nucleotides, the CDR3 is TGTGCCAGCAGCGTAGGCACAGACTATGGCTACACCTTC. The full variable domain, with the rest looked up from reference TRBV9 and TRBJ1-2, is DSGVTQTPKHLITATGQRVTLRCSPRSGDLSVYWYQQSLDQGLQFLIQYYNGEERAKGNILERFSAQQFPDLHSELNLSSLELGDSALYFCASSVGTDYGYTFGSGTRLTVV.

The chain carries TRBV7-9 and TRBJ2-2; possibly TRBD1 for D (6 bases). Trimming took 1 base from V and 2 from J, leaving 8 bases between them. The germline V gene has CDR1 SEHNR and CDR2 FQNEAQ (reference sequence). The CDR3 runs 15 residues. DNA for the CDR3: TGTGCCAGCAGCTTAGAACAGGGAAACACCGGGGAGCTGTTTTTT. Translation gives CASSLEQGNTGELFF.

This chain joins TRBV12-5 and TRBJ1-4, with D unresolved. V shed 4 bases and J shed 6 bases, with 9 bases lying between them. The CDR3 is 13 residues long. Germline-derived CDR1 and CDR2 are LGHNT and FRNRAP. CDR3 in amino acids: CASGSGRDEKLFF. DNA for the CDR3: TGTGCTAGTGGTTCCGGTCGGGATGAAAAACTGTTTTTT. Full variable domain (rest looked up from reference TRBV12-5 and TRBJ1-4): DARVTQTPRHKVTEMGQEVTMRCQPILGHNTVFWYRQTMMQGLELLAYFRNRAPLDDSGMPKDRFSAEMPDATLATLKIQPSEPRDSAVYFCASGSGRDEKLFFGSGTQLSVL.

The CDR3: CASSERLSPETQYF. The CDR3 coding sequence is TGCGCCAGCAGCGAGAGACTTAGCCCAGAGACCCAGTACTTC. The genes are TRBV5-1 and TRBJ2-5; D unresolved. CDR3 length equals 14 residues. V lost 4 bases to trimming and J lost 4 bases, with 14 bases between them. Germline V gene sequence: CDR1 SGHRS, CDR2 YFSETQ. The full variable domain, in which reference TRBV5-1 and TRBJ2-5 provide the parts outside the CDR3, is KAGVTQTPRYLIKTRGQQVTLSCSPISGHRSVSWYQQTPGQGLQFLFEYFSETQRNKGNFPGRFSGRQFSNSRSEMNVSTLELGDSALYLCASSERLSPETQYFGPGTRLLVL.

The chain is built from TRBV29-1 and TRBJ2-3; no definite D call. The CDR3 spans 12 residues. The V gene's germline CDR1 is SQVTM and CDR2 ANQGSEA. Trimming cost V 0 bases and J 3 bases, with 4 bases left between them. The CDR3 sequence is CSVEDGTDTQYF. The CDR3 DNA reads TGCAGCGTTGAAGACGGTACAGATACGCAGTATTTT.

The V call is TRBV4-3, the J call TRBJ2-2; D might be TRBD1 (5 bases). This CDR3 has 14 residues. The V end lost 2 bases, the J end lost 14 bases, and 18 bases lay between the germline ends. The germline V gene has CDR1 LGHNA and CDR2 YSLEER. The CDR3 reads CASSQNRSPKGLFF. The CDR3, as DNA: TGCGCCAGCAGCCAAAACAGGTCCCCCAAAGGTCTGTTTTTT.

The chain uses TRBV6-1 and TRBJ1-1; D is possibly TRBD1 (5 bases). Germline CDR1 and CDR2: MNHNS and SASEGT. This CDR3 comprises 14 residues. The V end lost 6 bases, the J end lost 5 bases, and 16 bases lay between the germline ends. CDR3 in amino acids: CASRAQGPGTEAFF. In DNA form, the CDR3 reads TGTGCCAGCAGGGCCCAGGGTCCCGGGACTGAAGCTTTCTTT.

The rearrangement uses TRBV7-2 and TRBJ2-7, with D unresolved. Looked up from germline, CDR1 is SGHTA and CDR2 is FQGNSA. This CDR3 comprises 15 residues. Trimming stripped 1 base from V and 3 bases from J, with 13 bases between. The CDR3 region has the DNA TGTGCCAGCAGCTTAGAGTTCGGAACTCTCTACGAGCAGTACTTC. Protein product: CASSLEFGTLYEQYF.

The chain recombines TRBV7-2 with TRBJ1-5; 9 nucleotides align to TRBD1. Germline CDR1 and CDR2: SGHTA and FQGNSA. The junction had 9 bases not matched to a gene; V was cut back by 5 bases and J by 7 bases. There are 15 residues in the CDR3. The DNA for the CDR3 is TGTGCCAGCAGCGCGGACAGGGGAGATCGACAGCCCCAGCATTTT. It translates to CASSADRGDRQPQHF.

The J gene is TRBJ2-5, the V gene TRBV5-4; 12 bases fit TRBD1. V was clipped by 3 bases and J by 5 bases; unmatched bases: 5. The CDR3 is 15 amino acids. Per the germline V gene, CDR1 is SGHNT and CDR2 is YYREEE (reference sequence). The CDR3 spells CASSSAGTGGETQYF. In DNA, the CDR3 is TGTGCCAGCAGCTCCGCCGGGACAGGGGGCGAGACCCAGTACTTC.

V gene TRBV5-1 combines with J gene TRBJ1-6; D remains ambiguous. V lost 0 bases to trimming and J lost 7 bases, with 11 bases between them. This CDR3 spans 15 amino acids. Germline CDR1 is SGHRS and CDR2 is YFSETQ. The CDR3 protein is CASSLVETENSPLHF. As DNA, the CDR3 is TGCGCCAGCAGCTTGGTCGAGACGGAGAATTCACCCCTCCACTTT.

The chain joins TRBV7-9 to TRBJ1-2; no firm D call. V shed 5 bases and J shed 2 bases, with 18 bases lying between them. This CDR3 contains 16 residues. The V gene's germline CDR1 is SEHNR and CDR2 FQNEAQ (reference sequence). The DNA for the CDR3 is TGTGCCAGCAGCACCCCCCGTTATGGCGCCAACTATGGCTACACCTTC. This gives the protein CASSTPRYGANYGYTF.

The chain joins TRBV6-5 to TRBJ2-5; D is ambiguous. With 0 bases removed from V and 5 bases from J, the gap between germline ends came to 13 bases. The CDR3 is 15 amino acids. Germline lookup yields CDR1 MNHEY and CDR2 SVGAGI. CDR3 in amino acids: CASSYSRLPRETQYF. CDR3 nucleotide sequence: TGTGCCAGCAGTTACTCGCGGCTACCTCGTGAGACCCAGTACTTC.

The V and J genes are TRBV23-1 and TRBJ1-5; D uncertain. TRBV23-1 is an open reading frame, and its role is uncertain. The CDR3 is 18 residues long. V lost 6 bases and J 2 bases, leaving 23 bases between the germline ends. The CDR3 nucleotides are TGCGCCAGCAGCACGGGCACTTTGATTTATATATGCAATCAGCCCCAGCATTTT. It is translated as CASSTGTLIYICNQPQHF.